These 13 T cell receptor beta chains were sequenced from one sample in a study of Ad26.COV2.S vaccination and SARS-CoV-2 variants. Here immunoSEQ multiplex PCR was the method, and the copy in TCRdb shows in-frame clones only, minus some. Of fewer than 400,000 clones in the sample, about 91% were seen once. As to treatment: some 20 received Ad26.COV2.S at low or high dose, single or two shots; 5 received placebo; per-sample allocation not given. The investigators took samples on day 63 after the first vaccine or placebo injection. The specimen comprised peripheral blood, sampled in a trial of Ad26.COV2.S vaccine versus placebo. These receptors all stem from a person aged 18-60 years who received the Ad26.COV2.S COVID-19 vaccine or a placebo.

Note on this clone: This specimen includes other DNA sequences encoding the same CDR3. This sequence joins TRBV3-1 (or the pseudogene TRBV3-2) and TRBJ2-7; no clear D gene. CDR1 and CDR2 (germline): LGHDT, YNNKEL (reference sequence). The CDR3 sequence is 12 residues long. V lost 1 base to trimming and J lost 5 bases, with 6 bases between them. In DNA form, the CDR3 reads TGTGCCAGCAGCCAAGGTCCTAACGAGCAGTACTTC. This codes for CASSQGPNEQYF.

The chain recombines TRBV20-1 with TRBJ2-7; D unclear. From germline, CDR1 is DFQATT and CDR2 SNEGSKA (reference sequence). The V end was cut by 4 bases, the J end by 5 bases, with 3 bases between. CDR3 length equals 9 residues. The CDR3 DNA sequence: TGCAGTGCTATGCACGAGCAGTACTTC. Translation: CSAMHEQYF.

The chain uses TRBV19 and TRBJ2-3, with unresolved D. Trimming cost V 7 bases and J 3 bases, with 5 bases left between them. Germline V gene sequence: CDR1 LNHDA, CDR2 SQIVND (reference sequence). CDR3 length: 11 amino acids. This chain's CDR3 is CASTPTDTQYF. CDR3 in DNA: TGTGCCAGTACCCCAACAGATACGCAGTATTTT.

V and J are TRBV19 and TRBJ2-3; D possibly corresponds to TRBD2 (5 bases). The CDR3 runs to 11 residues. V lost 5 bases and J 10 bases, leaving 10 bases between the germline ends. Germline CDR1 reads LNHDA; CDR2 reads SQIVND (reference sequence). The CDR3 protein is CASSYAGSQYF. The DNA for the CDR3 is TGTGCCAGTAGTTATGCGGGTTCGCAGTATTTT.

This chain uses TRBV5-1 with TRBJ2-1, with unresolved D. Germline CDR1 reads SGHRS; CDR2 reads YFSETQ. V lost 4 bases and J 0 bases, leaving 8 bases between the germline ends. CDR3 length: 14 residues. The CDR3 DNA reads TGCGCCAGCAGCCCGCCCAACTCCTACAATGAGCAGTTCTTC. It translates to CASSPPNSYNEQFF. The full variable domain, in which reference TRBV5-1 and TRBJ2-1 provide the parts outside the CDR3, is KAGVTQTPRYLIKTRGQQVTLSCSPISGHRSVSWYQQTPGQGLQFLFEYFSETQRNKGNFPGRFSGRQFSNSRSEMNVSTLELGDSALYLCASSPPNSYNEQFFGPGTRLTVL.

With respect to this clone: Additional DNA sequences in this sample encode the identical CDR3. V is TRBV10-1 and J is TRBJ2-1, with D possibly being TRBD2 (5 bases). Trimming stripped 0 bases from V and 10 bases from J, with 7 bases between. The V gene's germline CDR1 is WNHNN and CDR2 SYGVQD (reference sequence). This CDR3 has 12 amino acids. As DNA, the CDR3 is TGCGCCAGCAGTGAGTCGAGGGTGGAGCAGTTCTTC. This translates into CASSESRVEQFF.

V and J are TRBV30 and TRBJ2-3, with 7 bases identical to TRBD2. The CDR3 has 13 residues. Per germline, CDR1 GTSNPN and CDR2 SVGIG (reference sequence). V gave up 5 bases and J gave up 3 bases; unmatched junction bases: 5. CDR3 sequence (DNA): TGTGCCTGGTCAGCGGGATTGACAGATACGCAGTATTTT. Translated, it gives CAWSAGLTDTQYF.

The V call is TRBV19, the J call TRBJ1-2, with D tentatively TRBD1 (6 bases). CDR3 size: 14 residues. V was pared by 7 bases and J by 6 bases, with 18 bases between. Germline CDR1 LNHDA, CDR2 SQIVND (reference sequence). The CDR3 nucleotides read TGTGCCAGTACCCCCGGAGTCGGGGGGCATGGCTACACCTTC. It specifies CASTPGVGGHGYTF.

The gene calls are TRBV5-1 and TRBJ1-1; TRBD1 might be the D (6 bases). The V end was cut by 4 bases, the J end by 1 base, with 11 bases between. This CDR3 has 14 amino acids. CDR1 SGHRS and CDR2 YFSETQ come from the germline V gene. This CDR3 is CASSVLQGNTEAFF. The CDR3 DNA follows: TGCGCCAGCAGCGTGTTACAGGGGAACACTGAAGCTTTCTTT.

CDR3 amino acids: CASSSDRGSWQYF. DNA for the CDR3: TGTGCCAGTAGTTCGGACAGGGGTAGTTGGCAGTACTTC. J is TRBJ2-7 and V is TRBV19; 9 nucleotides match TRBD1. V lost 5 bases and J lost 9; bases outside the gene matches: 8. The CDR3 spans 13 residues. Germline CDR1 LNHDA, CDR2 SQIVND (reference sequence).

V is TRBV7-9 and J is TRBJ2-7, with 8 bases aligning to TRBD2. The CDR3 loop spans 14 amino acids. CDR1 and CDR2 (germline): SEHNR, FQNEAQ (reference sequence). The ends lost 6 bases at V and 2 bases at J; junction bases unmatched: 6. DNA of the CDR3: TGTGCCAGCAGTTCGACTAGCGAGGCCTACGAGCAGTACTTC. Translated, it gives CASSSTSEAYEQYF.

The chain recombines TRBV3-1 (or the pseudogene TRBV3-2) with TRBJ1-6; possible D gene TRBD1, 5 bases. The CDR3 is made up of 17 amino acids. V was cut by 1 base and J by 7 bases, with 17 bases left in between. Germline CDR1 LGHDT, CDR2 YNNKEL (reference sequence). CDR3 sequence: CASSQGRIGGGNSPLHF. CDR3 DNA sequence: TGTGCCAGCAGCCAAGGCCGAATTGGGGGAGGCAATTCACCCCTCCACTTT.

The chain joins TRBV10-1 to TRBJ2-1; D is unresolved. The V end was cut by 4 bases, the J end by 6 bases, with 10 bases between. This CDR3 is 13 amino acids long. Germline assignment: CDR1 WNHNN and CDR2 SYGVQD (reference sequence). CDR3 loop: CASSVVGANEQFF. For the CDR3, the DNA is TGCGCCAGCAGTGTAGTCGGAGCCAATGAGCAGTTCTTC.